One and the same sample provided the 14 T cell receptor beta chains below, sequenced in a study of vaccination and CD4 T cells after COVID-19. Sequencing of the DNA from cultured CD4+ T cells was carried out with the Oncomine TCR Beta short-read assay. TCRdb independently ran MiXCR on the PCR reads; one entry per CDR3 protein. The data hold some 17,000 distinct CDR3 sequences, with 45% observed a single time. The antigens these receptors bind are not known. Treatment reported: approximately 10-day PBMC culture with coronavirus spike peptide pools or control peptides (ViraFEST assay). The input for sequencing was CD4+ T cells from blood, cultured in vitro, taken before SARS-CoV-2 vaccination. These receptors came from a human donor who received a COVID-19 vaccine.

This clonotype came up a few times. The rearrangement links TRBV7-2 to TRBJ2-3; 7 nucleotides match TRBD2. V dropped 1 base and J dropped 9; count of bases not matched to a gene: 4. This CDR3 contains 13 residues. Germline-derived CDR1 and CDR2 are SGHTA and FQGNSA. The CDR3 region has the DNA TGTGCCAGCAGCTTAGACAGCGGGAAAACGCAGTATTTT. Its protein product is CASSLDSGKTQYF.

The CDR3 region has the DNA TGCAGTGCTAGAGTCCCGACAGGGGAAGGCAATCAGCCCCAGCATTTT. It is translated as CSARVPTGEGNQPQHF. The chain has TRBV20-1 and TRBJ1-5; 8 nucleotides align to TRBD1. The CDR3 is made up of 16 amino acids. CDR1 is DFQATT, CDR2 SNEGSKA, per germline (reference sequence). Trimming cost V 1 base and J 2 bases; bases outside gene matches: 7.

This rearrangement joins TRBV12-3 or TRBV12-4 to TRBJ2-7; D may be TRBD2 (6 bases). V shed 5 bases and J shed 3 bases, with 11 bases lying between them. The CDR3 contains 13 residues. The CDR3 coding sequence is TGTGCCAGCAGTCGACTAGGGCTCTACGAGCAGTACTTC. It yields the protein CASSRLGLYEQYF.

The J gene is TRBJ2-5, the V gene TRBV2, with D uncertain. The germline CDR1 and CDR2 sequences are SNHLY and FYNNEI. Trimming shortened V by 4 bases and J by 5 bases, and 8 bases separated the two germline ends. The CDR3 length is 12 residues. For the CDR3, the DNA is TGTGCCAGCAGTGGGTCTGGCGAGACCCAGTACTTC. Protein: CASSGSGETQYF.

This chain uses TRBV30 with TRBJ2-5; D gene ambiguous. Trimming took off 2 bases at V and 4 bases at J, with 8 bases between the two ends. CDR1 is GTSNPN and CDR2 is SVGIG in the germline V gene (reference sequence). The CDR3 consists of 12 residues. The DNA of the CDR3 is TGTGCCTGGAGTAGGGCGAGAGAGACCCAGTACTTC. Its translation: CAWSRARETQYF. The whole variable domain, filled in from reference TRBV30 and TRBJ2-5, reads SQTIHQWPATLVQPVGSPLSLECTVEGTSNPNLYWYRQAAGRGLQLLFYSVGIGQISSEVPQNLSASRPQDRQFILSSKKLLLSDSGFYLCAWSRARETQYFGPGTRLLVL.

This chain links TRBV30 with TRBJ2-7; no clear D. The V and J ends lost 5 bases and 1 base respectively, with 3 bases between them. The CDR3 runs 10 residues. Germline V CDR1 and CDR2: GTSNPN, SVGIG (reference sequence). CDR3 residues: CAWGSYEQYF. Written as DNA, the CDR3 is TGTGCCTGGGGATCCTACGAGCAGTACTTC.

DNA for the CDR3: TGTGCCAGCAGCTTAAGAGGGTGGTCAGAGACCCAGTACTTC. The encoded protein is CASSLRGWSETQYF. The chain has TRBV7-3 and TRBJ2-5, with D perhaps TRBD2 (5 bases). The CDR3 runs 14 residues. V lost 1 base and J lost 4, with 10 bases in between. Germline CDR1 is SGHTA and CDR2 is FQGTGA.

V usage is TRBV30 and J usage is TRBJ1-2; D gene unclear. CDR1 and CDR2 (germline): GTSNPN, SVGIG (reference sequence). The V end lost 2 bases, the J end lost 7 bases, and 20 bases lay between the germline ends. The CDR3 runs to 15 residues. The chain's CDR3 is CAWSSLKGGIAGYTF. The CDR3 coding sequence is TGTGCCTGGAGTTCTCTTAAGGGTGGTATTGCTGGCTACACCTTC.

Concerning this clonotype: The germline gene is not matched at one end of the junction; a read error may be the cause. This chain joins TRBV20-1 and TRBJ2-5; 12 positions agree with TRBD2. Germline V gene sequence: CDR1 DFQATT, CDR2 SNEGSKA (reference sequence). The CDR3 loop spans 16 amino acids. The CDR3 protein is CGASSLAGGLQETQYF. CDR3 nucleotides: TGCGGTGCTAGTAGCCTAGCGGGGGGGCTACAAGAGACCCAGTACTTC.

This rearrangement joins TRBV19 to TRBJ2-7, with TRBD1 matching 11 bases. The CDR3 consists of 14 residues. The V gene's germline CDR1 is LNHDA and CDR2 SQIVND (reference sequence). V lost 6 bases to trimming and J lost 7 bases; unmatched junction nucleotides: 8. CDR3 region: CASRPPGQGGEQYF. Written as DNA, the CDR3 is TGTGCCAGTAGGCCCCCGGGACAGGGGGGAGAGCAGTACTTC. Based on the CDR3 plus reference TRBV19 and TRBJ2-7, the full variable domain is DGGITQSPKYLFRKEGQNVTLSCEQNLNHDAMYWYRQDPGQGLRLIYYSQIVNDFQKGDIAEGYSVSREKKESFPLTVTSAQKNPTAFYLCASRPPGQGGEQYFGPGTRLTVT.

The chain recombines TRBV27 with TRBJ1-6; D gene unclear. The CDR3 has 14 residues. The V end was cut by 3 bases, the J end by 5 bases, with 8 bases between. Germline V gene sequence: CDR1 MNHEY, CDR2 SMNVEV (reference sequence). The CDR3 here is CASSLGKDNSPLHF. CDR3 nucleotides: TGTGCCAGCAGTTTGGGCAAGGATAATTCACCCCTCCACTTT.

About this clonotype: A read error may produce the germline difference seen at one junction end. The rearrangement links TRBV20-1 to TRBJ2-3; D may be TRBD2 (7 bases). The CDR3 runs to 15 residues. The V gene's germline CDR1 is DFQATT and CDR2 SNEGSKA (reference sequence). The CDR3 DNA reads TGTAGTGCTAACGAAGGGGGGGCCGACGCAGATACGCAGTATTTT. Its protein is CSANEGGADADTQYF.

The rearrangement links TRBV3-1 to TRBJ1-6, with no clear D. This CDR3 has 13 residues. Germline lookup yields CDR1 LGHDT and CDR2 YNNKEL (reference sequence). Trimming left V 3 bases short and J 7 bases short, with 7 bases between. The CDR3 is CASSQGRNSPLHF. CDR3 sequence (DNA): TGTGCCAGCAGCCAGGGGAGGAATTCACCCCTCCACTTT.

The chain joins TRBV12-3 or TRBV12-4 to TRBJ1-1, with 9 bases that match TRBD1. The CDR3 covers 15 residues. The ends lost 7 bases at V and 9 bases at J; junction bases unmatched: 15. The CDR3, as DNA: TGTGCCAGCACGACCTACAGGGGGCATTTGGCTCAAGCTTTCTTT. It translates to CASTTYRGHLAQAFF.